This T cell receptor beta chain was captured by sequencing in a study of cytomegalovirus exposure and HLA in healthy donors. PCR was performed using 60 Vbeta and 13 Jbeta primers. Profiled with immunoSEQ multiplex PCR; TCRdb holds only in-frame clones, not every one. The sample holds 150,000 or so clones, approximately 83% seen once. General study points: A later analysis found most CMV-associated TCR beta chains apparently HLA-restricted. A missense DCLRE1C variant was associated with V- and J-gene trimming of TCR beta chains in a later analysis, and an independent cohort replicated the association. Rare sequences made up most TCRs, while some public TCRs were found in many donors.

Turning to this clone: What it binds is not known. Compared with germline, one end of the junction differs, possibly owing to a read error.

The CDR3 is made up of 15 amino acids. Looked up from germline, CDR1 is MGHDK and CDR2 is SYGVNS. The TCR was taken from a man between 18 and 29 years old in good health and CMV-seropositive. Input material: PBMCs. The rearrangement joins TRBV25-1 to TRBJ2-2; D may be TRBD2 (5 bases). CDR3 DNA: TGTGCCAGCACCCGAAGTCGGCAGAACACCGGGGAGCTGCTTTTT. This codes for CASTRSRQNTGELLF. Combining the CDR3 with reference TRBV25-1 and TRBJ2-2 gives the whole variable domain EADIYQTPRYLVIGTGKKITLECSQTMGHDKMYWYQQDPGMELHLIHYSYGVNSTEKGDLSSESTVSRIRTEHFPLTLESARPSHTSQYLCASTRSRQNTGELLFGEGSRLTVL.